The text below deals with one TCR beta chain. Its antigen is not known. This sample stems from a study of identical twins. Study results and caveats: Cross-sectional statistics, not tracking of the same donors, supported the conclusions. Memory repertoires lacked the insertion deficit that abundant cord blood beta clonotypes showed.

MiXCR was run by TCRdb on the 5' RACE reads, yielding one entry per CDR3 protein. The sample carries about 720,000 distinct CDR3 sequences, roughly 18% recorded once. Germline V lookup: CDR1 SGHAT, CDR2 FQNNGV. The CDR3 is made up of 13 amino acids. The V gene lost 0 bases and the J gene lost 6 bases, with 5 bases spanning the gap. This sample was shared with a second study, whose subject was T cells expressing NK-cell markers. That investigation notes: Cells sorted as CD3+CD56+NKG2C+, CD3+CD56+NKG2C- and CD3+CD56-NKG2C+ T cells supplied the TCR beta repertoires.

The chain combines TRBV11-2 with TRBJ2-2, with D unresolved. The sample consisted of PBMCs. This sequence originates from a woman under 30 in good health. The CDR3 DNA is TGTGCCAGCAGCTTAGACGTTCCCGGGGAGCTGTTTTTT. Residues: CASSLDVPGELFF.